This TCR beta chain was sequenced in a study of cytomegalovirus exposure and HLA in healthy donors. With 60 Vbeta and 13 Jbeta primers, the PCR was carried out. TCRdb's table, derived via immunoSEQ multiplex PCR, lists solely in-frame clones and lacks some. The sample lists some 140,000 clones; 70% to 80% were seen once. This CDR3 is built from 18 residues. CDR1 is MGHRA and CDR2 is YSYEKL in the germline V gene. The V gene lost 0 bases and the J gene lost 1 base, with 18 bases spanning the gap. The sequence came from a woman in her fifties or sixties in good health and CMV-seropositive. The chain carries TRBV4-1 and TRBJ2-5; D is possibly TRBD2 (5 bases). Sequencing input: PBMCs. The CDR3 protein is CASSQERRLHHIQETQYF. The CDR3 DNA reads TGCGCCAGCAGCCAAGAAAGGAGACTACATCATATCCAAGAGACCCAGTACTTC.